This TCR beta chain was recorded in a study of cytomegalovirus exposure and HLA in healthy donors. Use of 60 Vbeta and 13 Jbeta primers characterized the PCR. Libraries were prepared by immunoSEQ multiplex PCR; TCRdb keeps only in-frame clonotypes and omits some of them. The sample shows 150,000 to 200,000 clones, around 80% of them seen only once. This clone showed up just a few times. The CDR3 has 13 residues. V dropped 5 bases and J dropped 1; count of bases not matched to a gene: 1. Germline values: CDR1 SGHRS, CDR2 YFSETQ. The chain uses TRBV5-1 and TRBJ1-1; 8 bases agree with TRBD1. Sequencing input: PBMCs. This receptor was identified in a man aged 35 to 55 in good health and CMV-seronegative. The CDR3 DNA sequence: TGCGCCAGCAGAGACAGGGGGAACACTGAAGCTTTCTTT. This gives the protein CASRDRGNTEAFF.